The entry that follows covers one TCR beta chain sequence. Antigen unknown. As to treatment: about 20 received Ad26.COV2.S at low or high dose, single or two shots; 5 received placebo; per-sample allocation not given. Sampling took place 63 days after the first vaccine or placebo injection. The study used a vaccine consisting of an Ad26 vector that expressed Wuhan-strain SARS-CoV-2 spike. This record belongs to a study of Ad26.COV2.S vaccination and SARS-CoV-2 variants. Study summary: Within the COV1001 Ad26.COV2.S trial arm, the donor was enrolled. Regarding the study as a whole: For non-spike TCRs, breadth in vaccine recipients resembled that in placebo recipients.

Sequencing was performed with immunoSEQ multiplex PCR; in TCRdb, only in-frame clones are kept and a portion is missing. The table records 250,000 to 300,000 clones, about 89% of them present only once. Germline V CDR1 and CDR2: WSHSY, SAAADI. The ends were cut back, 0 bases at V and 2 bases at J, with 8 bases in the middle. This CDR3 region has 15 residues. The receptor's source is a person between 18 and 65 years old who received the Ad26.COV2.S COVID-19 vaccine or a placebo. Sequences were derived from peripheral blood, sampled in a trial of Ad26.COV2.S vaccine versus placebo. The chain links TRBV10-2 to TRBJ1-5; D gene ambiguous. CDR3 in amino acids: CASSESNSGNQPQHF. CDR3 sequence (DNA): TGCGCCAGCAGTGAGTCGAATTCCGGCAATCAGCCCCAGCATTTT.